This T cell receptor beta chain emerged from a study of blood T cell repertoires in COVID-19. Only in-frame clones appear in the TCRdb table, and some are missing; sequencing was by immunoSEQ multiplex PCR. Of about 320,000 clones in the sample, 85% to 90% are singletons; the top ten hold about 10%. The CDR3 covers 14 residues. Germline V gives CDR1 SNHLY, CDR2 FYNNEI. V gave up 7 bases and J gave up 6 bases; unmatched junction bases: 4. This TCR came from a woman aged 18-29 years who had recovered from COVID-19. The sequencing sample was made of PBMCs or T cells enriched from blood (not recorded which). The chain links TRBV2 to TRBJ1-4, with 11 positions matching TRBD1. CDR3: CASNRDRGDEKLFF. CDR3 bases: TGTGCCAGCAACCGGGACAGGGGGGATGAAAAACTGTTTTTT.